This T cell receptor (beta chain) was recovered during a study of blood T cell repertoires in COVID-19. Background on the study: Sites in the United States, Italy and Spain provided acute and convalescent COVID-19 samples. T cells, B-cell-depleted T cells, or PBMCs supplied cDNA or gDNA.

In germline, CDR1 is LGHNA, CDR2 YSLEER. With V trimmed by 1 base and J by 1 base, 8 bases remained unmatched. The length of the CDR3 is 18 residues. Original data processing: Estimation of nucleated cell counts relied on the amplification of reference gene primers. Some clones are missing from TCRdb's copy, which holds only in-frame ones; the method was immunoSEQ multiplex PCR. V and J calls and clone size are those listed in that table; D and trimming were worked out from the DNA. In the table there are 85,000 to 100,000 clones, about 70% of which are singletons. The source of this sequence is a woman in her fifties or sixties in a cohort sampled during active or convalescent COVID-19. The V call is TRBV4-3, the J call TRBJ2-3, with 10 bases fitting TRBD2. The source material was peripheral blood. CDR3 nucleotides: TGCGCCAGCAGCCAAGCGGTTGGGACTAGCGCCCGCACAGATACGCAGTATTTT. It is translated as CASSQAVGTSARTDTQYF.